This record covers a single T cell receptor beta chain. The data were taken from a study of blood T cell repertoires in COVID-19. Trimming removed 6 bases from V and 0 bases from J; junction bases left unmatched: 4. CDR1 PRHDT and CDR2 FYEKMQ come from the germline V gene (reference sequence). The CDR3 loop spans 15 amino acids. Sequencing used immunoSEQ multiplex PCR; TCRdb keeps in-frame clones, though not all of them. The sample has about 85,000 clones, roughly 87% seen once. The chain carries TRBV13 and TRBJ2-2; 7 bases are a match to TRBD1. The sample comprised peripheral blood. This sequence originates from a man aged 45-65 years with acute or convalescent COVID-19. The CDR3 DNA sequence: TGTGCCAGCAGATGGGACAGTGCGAACACCGGGGAGCTGTTTTTT. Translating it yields CASRWDSANTGELFF.